This T cell receptor beta chain was documented in a study of blood T cells in healthy people across ages. Germline values: CDR1 GTSNPN, CDR2 SVGIG (reference sequence). Between the trimmed V and J ends, which lost 3 bases and 8 bases, there was a span of 16 bases. This CDR3 has 13 amino acids. A second PCR of 7 to 11 cycles used a sample-barcoded 5' primer and a J-beta primer mix. Via MiXCR, TCRdb re-called the 5' RACE reads, giving one row per CDR3 protein. The data contain about 1,800,000 distinct CDR3 sequences, 28% of them seen just once; the ten biggest clones take up approximately 7.7%. The TCR originated in a woman in her 30s in good health. The chain links TRBV30 to TRBJ1-1, with D possibly TRBD1 on 5 matching bases. Sequencing input: blood. The CDR3, as DNA: TGTGCCTGGAGGAAACCCGGGACCAGGGAAGCTTTCTTT. This gives the protein CAWRKPGTREAFF.